The entry below describes one T cell receptor (beta chain). Its antigen is unknown. Regarding time point: week 35, safety follow-up. Each vaccine dose was 300 ug of mutant IDH1 20-mer peptide, with topical imiquimod. Donors' newly diagnosed IDH1-mutant WHO grade 3 or 4 astrocytomas lacked nuclear ATRX. Germline CDR1 is SGHRS and CDR2 is YFSETQ. The V end was cut by 3 bases, the J end by 7 bases, with 13 bases between. CDR3 size: 14 residues. These data originate in a study of a mutant IDH1 vaccine in newly diagnosed glioma. Turning to the study itself: The therapy given earlier, which was standard therapy, consisted of radiotherapy, temozolomide, or both, and most of the patients received both.

The repertoire was sequenced with immunoSEQ multiplex PCR; TCRdb's copy has only in-frame clones and lacks some. The sample yields 25,000 to 30,000 clones, about three quarters seen once. The material was PBMCs, obtained from a glioma patient whose treatment included an IDH1 peptide vaccine. The chain combines TRBV5-1 with TRBJ1-4; D is unresolved. The TCR sequence derives from a man in his fifties with glioma. The CDR3 DNA is TGCGCCAGCAGCTCGGGTCTGGTGGGTGAAAAACTGTTTTTT. Translating gives CASSSGLVGEKLFF.